The rows below give T cell receptor beta chains drawn from one sample of a study of T cell responses to AZD1222 COVID-19 vaccine. The table came from immunoSEQ multiplex PCR; TCRdb's copy has only in-frame clones and leaves some out. The data hold tens of thousands of clones, with 70% to 90% observed a single time. The source was peripheral blood, collected on day 0 of AZD1222 vaccination. The source is an adult in good health. CDR3s include the opening cysteine and the closing phenylalanine or tryptophan. D genes are given only for firm matches.

>15|TRBD2|TRBV9|TRBJ2-2
CASSVGAGGDGELFF
TGTGCCAGCAGCGTCGGGGCTGGGGGGGACGGGGAGCTGTTTTTT
>14|TRBD1|TRBV7-2|TRBJ2-7
CASSYHQGAGEQYF
TGTGCCAGCAGCTATCATCAGGGGGCGGGGGAGCAGTACTTC
>14|-|TRBV11-2|TRBJ2-7
CASSFRDSYYEQYF
TGTGCCAGCAGCTTCCGGGACTCATACTACGAGCAGTACTTC
>16|-|TRBV7-9|TRBJ2-2
CASSSSGVANTGELFF
TGTGCCAGCAGCTCGTCGGGTGTGGCGAACACCGGGGAGCTGTTTTTT
>17|-|TRBV3-1/TRBV3-2|TRBJ1-6
CASSQDVTPRPNSPLHF
TGTGCCAGCAGCCAAGATGTCACCCCTAGACCAAATTCACCCCTCCACTTT
>15|TRBD1|TRBV25-1|TRBJ1-2
CASSGQGTHIYGYTF
TGTGCCAGCAGTGGACAGGGGACCCATATCTATGGCTACACCTTC
>15|-|TRBV7-9|TRBJ1-4
CASSLPGGTNEKLFF
TGTGCCAGCAGCTTACCGGGGGGGACGAATGAAAAACTGTTTTTT
>15|TRBD1|TRBV28|TRBJ2-1
CASSLPTGGNNEQFF
TGTGCCAGCAGTTTACCGACAGGGGGAAACAATGAGCAGTTCTTC
>15|-|TRBV29-1|TRBJ2-7
CSVEFAGQRAYEQYF
TGCAGCGTTGAATTTGCGGGACAGCGGGCCTACGAGCAGTACTTC
>13|-|TRBV6-5|TRBJ1-3
CASTEEAGNTIYF
TGTGCCAGCACCGAGGAGGCTGGAAACACCATATATTTT
>17|TRBD1|TRBV5-6|TRBJ2-1
CASSLAGQAPFYNEQFF
TGTGCCAGCAGCTTGGCCGGACAGGCCCCATTTTACAATGAGCAGTTCTTC
>16|TRBD2|TRBV25-1|TRBJ2-3
CASGGERGTSTDTQYF
TGTGCCAGCGGGGGGGAGCGGGGAACTAGCACAGATACGCAGTATTTT
>18|-|TRBV11-2|TRBJ1-6
CASSSLRGGLRNNSPLHF
TGTGCCAGCAGCTCCCTCCGTGGGGGGCTGAGAAATAATTCACCCCTCCACTTT
>15|TRBD1|TRBV6-5|TRBJ2-7
CASSYRTGGYYEQYF
TGTGCCAGCAGTTACCGGACAGGGGGATACTACGAGCAGTACTTC
>16|TRBD2|TRBV19|TRBJ2-3
CASSLLAGGLTDTQYF
TGTGCCAGTAGTCTACTAGCGGGGGGCCTGACAGATACGCAGTATTTT
>14|TRBD1|TRBV6-6|TRBJ1-1
CASSYSGQGARAFF
TGTGCCAGCAGTTACTCCGGACAGGGGGCCCGAGCTTTCTTT